This entry features one TCR beta chain sequence. V was shortened by 5 bases and J by 0 bases, with 16 bases between the two germline ends. The germline CDR1 and CDR2 sequences are LNHDA and SQIVND (reference sequence). This CDR3 region has 16 residues. The sample originates from a study of blood T cell repertoires in COVID-19. Study information: Some COVID-19 samples were acute and others convalescent; all came from the United States, Italy and Spain. From T cells, B-cell-depleted T cells, or PBMCs came the material, which was cDNA or gDNA.

As originally analysed: Reference gene primer amplification yielded estimated nucleated cell counts. The data were produced by immunoSEQ multiplex PCR, yet TCRdb's version contains in-frame clones alone and is incomplete. That table furnishes V, J and clone size, whereas the DNA furnished D and trimming. Of fewer than 350,000 clones listed, approximately 81% are singletons. This sequence was found in a woman in her fifties or sixties with active or convalescent COVID-19. Input material: peripheral blood. The chain is built from TRBV19 and TRBJ1-2; a weak D match, TRBD1 (5 bases). The CDR3 reads CASSQGLGNPNYGYTF. In DNA, the CDR3 is TGTGCCAGTAGTCAGGGACTGGGGAACCCTAACTATGGCTACACCTTC.